The source of this T cell receptor (beta chain) is a study of cytomegalovirus exposure and HLA in healthy donors. CDR1 and CDR2 (germline): MNHEY, SVGAGI. V lost 6 bases, J lost 2 bases, and 14 bases lay in between. CDR3 length: 14 residues. Overall study findings and caveats: Diagnosis of cytomegalovirus status made by the classifier reportedly showed high specificity and sensitivity.

Clones were sequenced by immunoSEQ multiplex PCR, and TCRdb holds only the in-frame ones, with some missing. Seen here are around 61,000 clones, 92% observed once, and the top ten hold roughly 5.2%. This clone was found once. Its specificity is not known. This chain uses TRBV6-5 with TRBJ2-7; D is ambiguous. The sequencing sample was made of PBMCs. The receptor comes from a young man in good health and CMV-seropositive. The CDR3 loop is CASRRLQEAYEQYF. The CDR3 nucleotides read TGTGCCAGCAGAAGACTCCAAGAGGCCTACGAGCAGTACTTC.